This T cell receptor beta chain was obtained from a study of T-cell reconstitution after alpha-beta-depleted transplantation in children. V was clipped by 2 bases and J by 7 bases; unmatched bases: 7. The CDR3 covers 15 residues. This clonotype has more than one count but fewer than ten. Preparation of the TCRbeta library involved a method that used unique molecular identifiers. TCRdb processed the PCR reads anew with MiXCR; each CDR3 protein has one entry. The repertoire holds approximately 420,000 distinct CDR3 sequences, with roughly 10% as singletons. This sequence joins TRBV12-3 or TRBV12-4 and TRBJ2-5, with 10 positions matching TRBD1. The receptor's source is a human donor who donated a stem cell graft to a child with acute myeloid leukemia. The sample was PBMCs from the stem cell graft donor, taken from the stem cell graft. This CDR3 reads CASSLLGQGTGTQYF. The CDR3 DNA follows: TGTGCCAGCAGTTTACTGGGACAGGGGACCGGGACCCAGTACTTC.